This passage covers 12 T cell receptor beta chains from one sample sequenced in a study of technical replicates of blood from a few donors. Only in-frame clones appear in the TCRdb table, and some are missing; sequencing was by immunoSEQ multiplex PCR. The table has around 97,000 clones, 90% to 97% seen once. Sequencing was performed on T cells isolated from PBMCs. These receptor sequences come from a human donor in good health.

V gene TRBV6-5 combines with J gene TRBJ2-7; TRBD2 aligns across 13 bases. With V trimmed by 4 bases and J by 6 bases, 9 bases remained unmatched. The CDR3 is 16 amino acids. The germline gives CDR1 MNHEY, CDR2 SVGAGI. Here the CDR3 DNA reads TGTGCCAGCAGTTCCACTCCGGGACTAGCGGGAACCGAGCAGTACTTC. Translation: CASSSTPGLAGTEQYF.

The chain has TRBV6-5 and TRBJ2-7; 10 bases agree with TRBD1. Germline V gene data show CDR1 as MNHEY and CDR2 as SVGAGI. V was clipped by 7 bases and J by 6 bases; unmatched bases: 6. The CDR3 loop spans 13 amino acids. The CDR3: CASMPGQGSEQYF. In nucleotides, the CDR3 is TGTGCCAGCATGCCGGGACAGGGGAGCGAGCAGTACTTC.

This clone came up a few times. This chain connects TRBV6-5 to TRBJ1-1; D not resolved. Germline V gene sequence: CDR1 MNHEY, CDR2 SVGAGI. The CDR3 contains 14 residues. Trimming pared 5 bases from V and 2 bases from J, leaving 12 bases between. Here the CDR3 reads CASSTYTANTEAFF. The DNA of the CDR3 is TGTGCCAGCAGTACCTATACAGCTAACACTGAAGCTTTCTTT.

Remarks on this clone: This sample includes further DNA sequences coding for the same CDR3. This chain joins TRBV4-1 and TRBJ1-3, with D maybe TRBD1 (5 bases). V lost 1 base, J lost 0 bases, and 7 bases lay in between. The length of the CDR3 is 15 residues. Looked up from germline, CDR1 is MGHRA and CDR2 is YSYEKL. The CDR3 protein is CASSQGQLSGNTIYF. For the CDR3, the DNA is TGCGCCAGCAGCCAAGGACAGCTCTCTGGAAACACCATATATTTT.

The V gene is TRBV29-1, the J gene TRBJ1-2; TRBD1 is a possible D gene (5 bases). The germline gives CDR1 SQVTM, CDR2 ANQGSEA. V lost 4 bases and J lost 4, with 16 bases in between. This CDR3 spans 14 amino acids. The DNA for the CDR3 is TGCAGCGTTGGGAGTAGGGAAGGGGTCTATGGCTACACCTTC. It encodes CSVGSREGVYGYTF. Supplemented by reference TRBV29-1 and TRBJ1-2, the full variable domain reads SAVISQKPSRDICQRGTSLTIQCQVDSQVTMMFWYRQQPGQSLTLIATANQGSEATYESGFVIDKFPISRPNLTFSTLTVSNMSPEDSSIYLCSVGSREGVYGYTFGSGTRLTVV.

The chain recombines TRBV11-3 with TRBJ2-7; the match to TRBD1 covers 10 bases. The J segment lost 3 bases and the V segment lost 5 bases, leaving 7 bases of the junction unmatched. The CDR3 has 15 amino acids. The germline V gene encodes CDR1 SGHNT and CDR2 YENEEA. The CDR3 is CASSLGTGVDYEQYF. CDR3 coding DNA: TGTGCCAGCAGCCTAGGGACAGGGGTCGACTACGAGCAGTACTTC. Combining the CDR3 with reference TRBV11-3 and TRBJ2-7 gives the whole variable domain EAGVVQSPRYKIIEKKQPVAFWCNPISGHNTLYWYLQNLGQGPELLIRYENEEAVDDSQLPKDRFSAERLKGVDSTLKIQPAELGDSAVYLCASSLGTGVDYEQYFGPGTRLTVT.

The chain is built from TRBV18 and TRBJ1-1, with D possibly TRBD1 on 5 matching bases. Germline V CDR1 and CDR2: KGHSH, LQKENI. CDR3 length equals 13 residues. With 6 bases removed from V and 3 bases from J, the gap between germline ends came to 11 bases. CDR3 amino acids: CASSQGAYTEAFF. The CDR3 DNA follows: TGTGCCAGCTCTCAGGGCGCCTACACTGAAGCTTTCTTT.

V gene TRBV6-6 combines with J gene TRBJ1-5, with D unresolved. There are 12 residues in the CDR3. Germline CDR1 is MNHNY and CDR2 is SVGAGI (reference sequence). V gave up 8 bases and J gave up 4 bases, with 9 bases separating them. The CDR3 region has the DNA TGTGCCAGCTTCCAGTATAATCAGCCCCAGCATTTT. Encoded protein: CASFQYNQPQHF.

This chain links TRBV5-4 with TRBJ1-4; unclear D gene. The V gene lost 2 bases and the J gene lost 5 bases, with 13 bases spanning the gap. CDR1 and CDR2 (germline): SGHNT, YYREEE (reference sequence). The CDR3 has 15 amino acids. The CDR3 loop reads CASSLNTMGNEKLFF. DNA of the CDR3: TGTGCCAGCAGCTTAAACACCATGGGCAATGAAAAACTGTTTTTT. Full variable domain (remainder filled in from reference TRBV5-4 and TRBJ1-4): ETGVTQSPTHLIKTRGQQVTLRCSSQSGHNTVSWYQQALGQGPQFIFQYYREEENGRGNFPPRFSGLQFPNYSSELNVNALELDDSALYLCASSLNTMGNEKLFFGSGTQLSVL.

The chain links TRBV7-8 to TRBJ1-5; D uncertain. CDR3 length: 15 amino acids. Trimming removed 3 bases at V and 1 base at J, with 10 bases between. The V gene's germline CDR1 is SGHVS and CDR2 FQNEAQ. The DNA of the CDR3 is TGTGCCAGCAGCTTTCGGGGTAGGAGCAATCAGCCCCAGCATTTT. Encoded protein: CASSFRGRSNQPQHF. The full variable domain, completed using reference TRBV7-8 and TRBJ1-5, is GAGVSQSPRYKVAKRGQDVALRCDPISGHVSLFWYQQALGQGPEFLTYFQNEAQLDKSGLPSDRFFAERPEGSVSTLKIQRTQQEDSAVYLCASSFRGRSNQPQHFGDGTRLSIL.

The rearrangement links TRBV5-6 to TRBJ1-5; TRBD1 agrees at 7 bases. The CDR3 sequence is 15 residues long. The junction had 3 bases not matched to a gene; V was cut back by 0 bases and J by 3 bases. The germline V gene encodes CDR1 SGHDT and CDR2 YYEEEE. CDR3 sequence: CASSLADRLNQPQHF. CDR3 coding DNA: TGTGCCAGCAGCTTGGCGGACAGGCTCAATCAGCCCCAGCATTTT.

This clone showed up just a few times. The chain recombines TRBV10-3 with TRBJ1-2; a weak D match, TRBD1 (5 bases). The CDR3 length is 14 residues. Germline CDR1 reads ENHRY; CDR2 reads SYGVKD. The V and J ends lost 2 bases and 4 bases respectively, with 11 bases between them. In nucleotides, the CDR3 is TGTGCCATCAGTGAGCCGCGACAGCCCTATGGCTACACCTTC. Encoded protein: CAISEPRQPYGYTF.